This T cell receptor (beta chain) was obtained from a study of cytomegalovirus exposure and HLA in healthy donors. V was pared by 4 bases and J by 2 bases, with 19 bases of the junction left unmatched. This CDR3 contains 19 residues. Per the germline V gene, CDR1 is SGHDT and CDR2 is YYEEEE. The PCR had 60 Vbeta and 13 Jbeta primers. Libraries were prepared by immunoSEQ multiplex PCR; TCRdb keeps only in-frame clonotypes and omits some of them. The sample has 95,000 or so clones, under 90% seen once. A word on this clone: The target antigen is unknown.

Study-wide points: Several of the most significant clusters appeared, in a later analysis, to be linked to common viral pathogens. Later on, a genetic analysis was performed. It linked a missense variant in DCLRE1C with V- and J-gene trimming of TCR beta.

Everyone who donated was a healthy bone marrow donor. The chain recombines TRBV5-6 with TRBJ2-5, with 8 bases fitting TRBD1. The sequenced sample was PBMCs. The TCR originated in a woman between 65 and 79 years old in good health and CMV-seropositive. The CDR3 sequence is CASSLGQGGGAAAQETQYF. The CDR3 DNA reads TGTGCCAGCAGCCTAGGACAGGGTGGGGGCGCCGCCGCTCAAGAGACCCAGTACTTC.